The 10 T cell receptor beta chains in this list originate from one sample, sequenced in a study of T-cell reconstitution after alpha-beta-depleted transplantation in children. Unique molecular identifiers were incorporated into the prepared TCRbeta library. TCRdb recomputed calls from the PCR reads with MiXCR, one row per CDR3 protein. The repertoire holds hundreds of thousands of distinct CDR3 sequences, with approximately 12% as singletons. Specimen: PBMCs, mostly from graft donor cells, collected 360 days after TCRalphabeta/CD19-depleted stem cell transplant. These receptors originate from a male patient younger than 18 who had a stem cell transplant for acute myeloid leukemia, so the T cells may come from the graft donor.

This clonotype was seen at least ten times. The rearrangement links TRBV29-1 to TRBJ2-2; maybe TRBD2 (6 bases). Germline CDR1 SQVTM, CDR2 ANQGSEA. Trimming took off 6 bases at V and 0 bases at J, with 14 bases between the two ends. This CDR3 has 15 amino acids. CDR3 region: CSVGDLDANTGELFF. Here the CDR3 DNA reads TGCAGCGTGGGGGACTTGGACGCGAACACCGGGGAGCTGTTTTTT.

At least ten counts were recorded for this clonotype. This chain joins TRBV7-9 and TRBJ1-4, with a possible D match to TRBD1 (6 bases). V lost 5 bases and J 4 bases, leaving 11 bases between the germline ends. Germline values: CDR1 SEHNR, CDR2 FQNEAQ (reference sequence). This CDR3 is 14 amino acids long. The CDR3 DNA reads TGTGCCAGCAGCCTCAGGGGTGGTAATGAAAAACTGTTTTTT. Encoded protein: CASSLRGGNEKLFF.

This clonotype was recorded a few times. The V call is TRBV12-3 or TRBV12-4, the J call TRBJ2-5; 11 bases are shared with TRBD1. The V and J ends lost 2 bases and 0 bases, in that order; junction bases with no gene match: 5. The CDR3 totals 17 residues. The CDR3 nucleotides are TGTGCCAGCAGTTTATGGGGGGACAGGGGGTACCAAGAGACCCAGTACTTC. Protein: CASSLWGDRGYQETQYF.

The chain joins TRBV18 to TRBJ2-5; 7 bases agree with TRBD2. Germline values: CDR1 KGHSH, CDR2 LQKENI. Trimming took 3 bases from V and 2 from J; bases not matched to a gene: 3. The CDR3 contains 14 residues. This chain's CDR3 is CASSPRAGQETQYF. CDR3 nucleotides: TGTGCCAGCTCACCTAGAGCGGGACAAGAGACCCAGTACTTC.

The V and J genes are TRBV11-1 and TRBJ2-3; 7 nucleotides match TRBD2. The length of the CDR3 is 14 residues. Germline V lookup: CDR1 SGHAT, CDR2 FQDESV (reference sequence). With V trimmed by 5 bases and J by 4 bases, 6 bases remained unmatched. CDR3 DNA: TGTGCCAGCAGCCGAGGACTAGACCCAGATACGCAGTATTTT. This gives the protein CASSRGLDPDTQYF.

The V and J genes are TRBV12-3 or TRBV12-4 and TRBJ1-6; D not resolved. Trimming removed 1 base from V and 8 bases from J, with 9 bases in between. The CDR3 extends over 14 amino acids. The CDR3 DNA is TGTGCCAGCAGTTTAGGGGCTGCACATTCACCCCTCCACTTT. Its protein product is CASSLGAAHSPLHF.

This clonotype showed up just a few times. V gene TRBV9 combines with J gene TRBJ2-1, with D uncertain. V lost 0 bases to trimming and J lost 0 bases, with 10 bases between them. This CDR3 comprises 16 residues. The germline gives CDR1 SGDLS, CDR2 YYNGEE. CDR3 coding DNA: TGTGCCAGCAGCGTAGAAGCGTTGAGCTCCTACAATGAGCAGTTCTTC. Residues: CASSVEALSSYNEQFF.

For the CDR3, the DNA is TGCAGTGCTAGTGTTGGAAGCTCCTACGAGCAGTACTTC. It encodes CSASVGSSYEQYF. J is TRBJ2-7 and V is TRBV20-1; D gene ambiguous. The ends were cut back, 3 bases at V and 0 bases at J, with 9 bases in the middle. CDR1 DFQATT and CDR2 SNEGSKA come from the germline V gene (reference sequence). The CDR3 loop spans 13 amino acids.

This clonotype appeared a few times. This chain connects TRBV20-1 to TRBJ2-7; 12 bases match TRBD2. The V and J ends lost 6 bases and 7 bases, in that order; junction bases with no gene match: 7. Looked up from germline, CDR1 is DFQATT and CDR2 is SNEGSKA (reference sequence). This CDR3 spans 13 amino acids. The CDR3 DNA reads TGCAGTGCCAAACTAGCGGGAGGCGGAGAGCAGTACTTC. Translating it yields CSAKLAGGGEQYF.

The chain links TRBV4-3 to TRBJ2-7; 9 nucleotides agree with TRBD1. V lost 4 bases and J lost 5; bases outside the gene matches: 9. Germline V gene lookup returns CDR1 LGHNA and CDR2 YSLEER. The CDR3 covers 15 residues. The CDR3 nucleotides read TGCGCCAGCAGCCGGGTAGGACAGGGGACCCACGAGCAGTACTTC. This translates into CASSRVGQGTHEQYF.